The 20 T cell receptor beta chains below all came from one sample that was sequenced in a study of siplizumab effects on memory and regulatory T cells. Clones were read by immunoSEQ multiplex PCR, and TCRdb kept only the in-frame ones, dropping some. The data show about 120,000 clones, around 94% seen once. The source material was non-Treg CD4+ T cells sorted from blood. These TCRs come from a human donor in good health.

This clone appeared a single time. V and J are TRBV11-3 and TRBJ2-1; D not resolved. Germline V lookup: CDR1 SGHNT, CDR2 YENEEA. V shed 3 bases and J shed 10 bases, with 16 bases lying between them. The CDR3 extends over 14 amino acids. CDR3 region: CASSLGRVGQEQFF. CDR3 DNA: TGTGCCAGCAGCTTGGGTAGGGTGGGCCAAGAGCAGTTCTTC.

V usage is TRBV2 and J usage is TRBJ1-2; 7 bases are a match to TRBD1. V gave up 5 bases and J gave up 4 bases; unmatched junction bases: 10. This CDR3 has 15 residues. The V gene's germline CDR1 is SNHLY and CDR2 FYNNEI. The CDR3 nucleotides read TGTGCCAGCAGTTGGACAGGCCTAGGGGGCTATGGCTACACCTTC. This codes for CASSWTGLGGYGYTF.

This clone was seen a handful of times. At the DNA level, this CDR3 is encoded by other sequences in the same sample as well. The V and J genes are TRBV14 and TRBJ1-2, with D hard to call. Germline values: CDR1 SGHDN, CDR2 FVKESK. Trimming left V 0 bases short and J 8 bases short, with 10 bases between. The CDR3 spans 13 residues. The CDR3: CASSQELLLGYTF. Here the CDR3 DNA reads TGTGCCAGCAGCCAAGAGCTCCTCTTAGGCTACACCTTC. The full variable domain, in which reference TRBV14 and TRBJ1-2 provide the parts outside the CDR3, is EAGVTQFPSHSVIEKGQTVTLRCDPISGHDNLYWYRRVMGKEIKFLLHFVKESKQDESGMPNNRFLAERTGGTYSTLKVQPAELEDSGVYFCASSQELLLGYTFGSGTRLTVV.

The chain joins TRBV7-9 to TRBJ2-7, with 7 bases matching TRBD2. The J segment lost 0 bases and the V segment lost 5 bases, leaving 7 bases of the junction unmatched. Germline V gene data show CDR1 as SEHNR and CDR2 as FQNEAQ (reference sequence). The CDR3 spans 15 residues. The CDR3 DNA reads TGTGCCAGCAGCCGAGAGGCTAGCGGCTCCTACGAGCAGTACTTC. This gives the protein CASSREASGSYEQYF.

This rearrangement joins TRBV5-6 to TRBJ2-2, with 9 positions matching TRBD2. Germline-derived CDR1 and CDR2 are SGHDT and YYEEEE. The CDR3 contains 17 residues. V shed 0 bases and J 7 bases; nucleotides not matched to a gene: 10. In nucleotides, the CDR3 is TGTGCCAGCAGCTTGGCTCCTAGCGGGACCTTCGGCGGGGAGCTGTTTTTT. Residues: CASSLAPSGTFGGELFF.

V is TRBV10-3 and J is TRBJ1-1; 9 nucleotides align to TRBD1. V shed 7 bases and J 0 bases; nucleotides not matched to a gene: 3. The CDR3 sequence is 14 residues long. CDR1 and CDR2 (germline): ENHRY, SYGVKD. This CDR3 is CAINRQGVNTEAFF. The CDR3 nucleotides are TGTGCCATCAACCGACAGGGGGTGAACACTGAAGCTTTCTTT.

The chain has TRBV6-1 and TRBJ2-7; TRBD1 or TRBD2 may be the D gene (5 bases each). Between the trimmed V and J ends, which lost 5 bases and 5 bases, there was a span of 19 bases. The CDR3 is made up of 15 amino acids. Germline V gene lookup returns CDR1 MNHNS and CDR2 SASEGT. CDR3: CASSRNSGASHEQYF. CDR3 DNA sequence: TGTGCCAGCAGTCGCAACTCCGGGGCTTCCCACGAGCAGTACTTC.

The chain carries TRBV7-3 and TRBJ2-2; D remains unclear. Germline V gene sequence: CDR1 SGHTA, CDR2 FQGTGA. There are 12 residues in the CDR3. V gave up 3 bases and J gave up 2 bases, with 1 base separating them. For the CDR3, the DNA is TGTGCCAGCAGCTTTAACACCGGGGAGCTGTTTTTT. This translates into CASSFNTGELFF.

In nucleotides, the CDR3 is TGTGCCAGCAGCCCGCGGACAGGAGTCTACGAGCAGTACTTC. It yields the protein CASSPRTGVYEQYF. The chain employs TRBV7-2 and TRBJ2-7, with TRBD1 matching over 7 bases. The V gene's germline CDR1 is SGHTA and CDR2 FQGNSA. CDR3 length: 14 residues. With V trimmed by 5 bases and J by 3 bases, 7 bases remained unmatched.

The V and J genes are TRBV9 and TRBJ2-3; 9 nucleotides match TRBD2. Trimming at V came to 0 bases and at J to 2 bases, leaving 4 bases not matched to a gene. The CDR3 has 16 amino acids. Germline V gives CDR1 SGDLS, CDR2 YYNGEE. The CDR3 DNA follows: TGTGCCAGCAGCGTAGCGGCGGGAGGGGTCACAGATACGCAGTATTTT. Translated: CASSVAAGGVTDTQYF.

The CDR3 region is CAWSFGGPGETQYF. DNA of the CDR3: TGTGCCTGGAGTTTTGGGGGGCCCGGGGAGACCCAGTACTTC. The rearrangement uses TRBV30 and TRBJ2-5; the D call may be TRBD1 or TRBD2 (6 bases each). Germline CDR1 is GTSNPN and CDR2 is SVGIG (reference sequence). V lost 2 bases, J lost 5 bases, and 15 bases lay in between. The CDR3 sequence is 14 residues long. The full variable domain, in which reference TRBV30 and TRBJ2-5 provide the parts outside the CDR3, is SQTIHQWPATLVQPVGSPLSLECTVEGTSNPNLYWYRQAAGRGLQLLFYSVGIGQISSEVPQNLSASRPQDRQFILSSKKLLLSDSGFYLCAWSFGGPGETQYFGPGTRLLVL.

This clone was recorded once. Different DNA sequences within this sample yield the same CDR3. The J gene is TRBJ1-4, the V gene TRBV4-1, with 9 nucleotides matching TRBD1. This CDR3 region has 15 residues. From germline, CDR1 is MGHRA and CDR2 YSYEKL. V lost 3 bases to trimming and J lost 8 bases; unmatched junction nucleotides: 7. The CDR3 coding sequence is TGCGCCAGCAGCCAGGCCGGGACAGGGAACGAAAAACTGTTTTTT. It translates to CASSQAGTGNEKLFF.

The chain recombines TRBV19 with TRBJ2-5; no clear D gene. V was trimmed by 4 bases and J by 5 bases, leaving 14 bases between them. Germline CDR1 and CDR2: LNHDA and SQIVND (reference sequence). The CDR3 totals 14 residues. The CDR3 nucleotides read TGTGCCAGTAGTACGGGCTACCCGGAGGAGACCCAGTACTTC. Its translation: CASSTGYPEETQYF.

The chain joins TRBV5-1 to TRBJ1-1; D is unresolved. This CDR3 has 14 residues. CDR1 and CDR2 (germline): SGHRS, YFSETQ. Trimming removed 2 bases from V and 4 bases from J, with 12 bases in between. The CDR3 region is CASSLDGPGTEAFF. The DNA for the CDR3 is TGCGCCAGCAGCTTAGACGGGCCGGGCACTGAAGCTTTCTTT. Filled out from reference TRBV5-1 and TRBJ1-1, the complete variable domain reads KAGVTQTPRYLIKTRGQQVTLSCSPISGHRSVSWYQQTPGQGLQFLFEYFSETQRNKGNFPGRFSGRQFSNSRSEMNVSTLELGDSALYLCASSLDGPGTEAFFGQGTRLTVV.

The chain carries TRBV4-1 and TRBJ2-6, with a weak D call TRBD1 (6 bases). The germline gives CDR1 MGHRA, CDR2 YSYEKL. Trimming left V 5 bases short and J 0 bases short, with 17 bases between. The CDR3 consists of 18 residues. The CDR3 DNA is TGCGCCAGCAGCAGTGGTCAGGGGATCTACTCTGGGGCCAACGTCCTGACTTTC. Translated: CASSSGQGIYSGANVLTF.

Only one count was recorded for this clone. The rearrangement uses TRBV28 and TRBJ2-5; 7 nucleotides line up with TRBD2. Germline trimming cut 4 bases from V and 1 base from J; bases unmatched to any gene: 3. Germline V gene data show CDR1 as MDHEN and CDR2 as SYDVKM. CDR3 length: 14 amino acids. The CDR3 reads CASSWLAAQETQYF. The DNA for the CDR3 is TGTGCCAGCAGTTGGCTAGCGGCCCAAGAGACCCAGTACTTC.

The chain's CDR3 is CASRLFQGAQSEAFF. As DNA, the CDR3 is TGTGCCAGCAGACTTTTCCAGGGGGCCCAGTCTGAAGCTTTCTTT. The V gene is TRBV6-5, the J gene TRBJ1-1; 8 bases match TRBD1. The CDR3 has 15 residues. The ends lost 6 bases at V and 6 bases at J; junction bases unmatched: 12. Germline V lookup: CDR1 MNHEY, CDR2 SVGAGI.

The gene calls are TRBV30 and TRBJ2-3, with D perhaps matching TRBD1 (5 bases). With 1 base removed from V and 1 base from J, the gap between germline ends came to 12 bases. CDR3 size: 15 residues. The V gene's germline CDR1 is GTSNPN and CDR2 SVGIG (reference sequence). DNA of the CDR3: TGTGCCTGGAGTGAGCAGGGCTTGGGCACAGATACGCAGTATTTT. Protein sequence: CAWSEQGLGTDTQYF.

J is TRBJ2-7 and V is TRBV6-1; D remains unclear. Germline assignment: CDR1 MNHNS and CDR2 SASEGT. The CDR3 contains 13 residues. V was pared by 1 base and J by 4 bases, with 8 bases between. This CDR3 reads CASSEGWGYEQYF. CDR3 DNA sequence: TGTGCCAGCAGTGAAGGCTGGGGTTACGAGCAGTACTTC.

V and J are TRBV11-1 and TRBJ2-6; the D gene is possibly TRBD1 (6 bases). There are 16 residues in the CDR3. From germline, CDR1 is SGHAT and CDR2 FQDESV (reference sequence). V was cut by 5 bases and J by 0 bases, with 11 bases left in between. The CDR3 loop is CASSIQGYSGANVLTF. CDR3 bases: TGTGCCAGCAGCATACAGGGATACTCTGGGGCCAACGTCCTGACTTTC.